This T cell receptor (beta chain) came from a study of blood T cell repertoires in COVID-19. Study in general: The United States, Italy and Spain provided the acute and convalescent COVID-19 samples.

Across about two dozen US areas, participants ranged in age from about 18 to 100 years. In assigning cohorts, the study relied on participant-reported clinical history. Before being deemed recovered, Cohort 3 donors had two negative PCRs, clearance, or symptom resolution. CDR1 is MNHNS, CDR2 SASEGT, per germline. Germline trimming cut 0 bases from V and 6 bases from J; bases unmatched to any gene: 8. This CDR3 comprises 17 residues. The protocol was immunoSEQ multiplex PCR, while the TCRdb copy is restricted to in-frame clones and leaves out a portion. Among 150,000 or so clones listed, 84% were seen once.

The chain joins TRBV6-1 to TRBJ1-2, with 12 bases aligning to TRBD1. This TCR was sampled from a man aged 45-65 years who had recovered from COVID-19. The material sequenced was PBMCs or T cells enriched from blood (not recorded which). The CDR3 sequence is CASSEAGTGGKRDGYTF. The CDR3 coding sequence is TGTGCCAGCAGTGAAGCGGGGACAGGGGGCAAGAGAGATGGCTACACCTTC.